Below are 29 T cell receptor beta chains sequenced from a single sample in a study of T cells in Graves' hyperthyroidism and ophthalmopathy. Authors of the study amplified TCR beta CDR3 regions from RNA transcripts. In the first-round RT-PCR of the TCR CDR3, the HTBI primer set was used. TCRdb re-analysed the multiplex PCR reads in MiXCR, keeping a single row per CDR3 protein. The sample records fewer than 700,000 distinct CDR3 sequences, roughly 17% being singletons. The sequencing sample was made of blood. These receptors all come from a woman aged 18 to 35 with Graves' ophthalmopathy.

This clonotype was counted ten times or more. The chain couples TRBV5-8 to TRBJ1-5; D is unclear. The CDR3 runs 15 residues. The germline V gene encodes CDR1 SGHTS and CDR2 YDEGEE. V was pared by 2 bases and J by 0 bases, with 9 bases between. The CDR3 region is CASSFGISSNQPQHF. The CDR3 DNA reads TGTGCCAGCAGCTTCGGGATAAGTAGCAATCAGCCCCAGCATTTT. The variable domain in full, completed from reference TRBV5-8 and TRBJ1-5, reads EAGVTQSPTHLIKTRGQQATLRCSPISGHTSVYWYQQALGLGLQFLLWYDEGEERNRGNFPPRFSGRQFPNYSSELNVNALELEDSALYLCASSFGISSNQPQHFGDGTRLSIL.

This clonotype was seen once. It may be a read error: a sequence one base away is much more abundant. The V gene is TRBV24-1, the J gene TRBJ2-1, with a possible D match to TRBD2 (6 bases). The CDR3 length is 14 residues. CDR1 and CDR2 (germline): KGHDR, SFDVKD. The CDR3 sequence: CATGGWRHYNGQFF. The CDR3, as DNA: TGTGCCACTGGAGGGTGGAGACACTACAATGGGCAGTTCTTC.

This clonotype was observed many times. The chain uses TRBV28 and TRBJ2-4; possible D gene TRBD2, 5 bases. Germline V gene lookup returns CDR1 MDHEN and CDR2 SYDVKM. This CDR3 is built from 13 residues. Trimming removed 4 bases at V and 7 bases at J, with 11 bases between. In DNA form, the CDR3 reads TGTGCCAGCAGTTCGGGGTTGGTGAACATTCAGTACTTC. Its protein product is CASSSGLVNIQYF.

This clonotype was seen once. V and J are TRBV10-2 and TRBJ2-7, with D perhaps TRBD1 or TRBD2 (5 bases each). Germline CDR1 is WSHSY and CDR2 is SAAADI. V lost 10 bases, J lost 4 bases, and 20 bases lay in between. The CDR3 extends over 14 amino acids. DNA for the CDR3: TGCGCCACCTCTCACCGGGACCAAAAATACGAGCAGTACTTC. It specifies CATSHRDQKYEQYF.

Ten or more counts support this clonotype. The V and J genes are TRBV4-1 and TRBJ2-5; the D gene is possibly TRBD2 (5 bases). Germline V CDR1 and CDR2: MGHRA, YSYEKL. The length of the CDR3 is 16 residues. V gave up 3 bases and J gave up 3 bases, with 17 bases separating them. The CDR3 DNA reads as TGCGCCAGCAGCCAGCAAGAGCGGAGTGAAAAAGAGACCCAGTACTTC. This translates into CASSQQERSEKETQYF.

The genes are TRBV14 and TRBJ2-3; 7 bases match TRBD2. The CDR3 spans 14 residues. With 2 bases clipped from V and 4 bases from J, the junction kept 3 bases outside the gene matches. Germline CDR1 SGHDN, CDR2 FVKESK. CDR3 in DNA: TGTGCCAGCAGCCAATCTGGGGGGGCAGATACGCAGTATTTT. Translation gives CASSQSGGADTQYF.

This clonotype has a count of ten or more. The chain carries TRBV20-1 and TRBJ1-1; 8 bases line up with TRBD1. J was trimmed by 1 base and V by 1 base; bases with no gene match: 2. Germline loops: CDR1 DFQATT, CDR2 SNEGSKA (reference sequence). The CDR3 sequence is 14 residues long. In DNA, the CDR3 is TGCAGTGCTAGAGCTGGGACAGGGAACACTGAAGCTTTCTTT. Protein sequence: CSARAGTGNTEAFF.

This sequence joins TRBV5-1 and TRBJ2-5, with 8 bases lining up with TRBD2. V gave up 0 bases and J gave up 4 bases; unmatched junction bases: 11. Germline V gene sequence: CDR1 SGHRS, CDR2 YFSETQ. The CDR3 has 17 residues. The CDR3 spells CASSLESGGMTGETQYF. The CDR3 nucleotides are TGCGCCAGCAGCTTGGAATCGGGGGGGATGACGGGAGAGACCCAGTACTTC.

In this sample, this clonotype turned up a few times. This chain connects TRBV11-2 to TRBJ2-1, with a tentative D call TRBD2 (6 bases). This CDR3 contains 16 residues. Germline lookup yields CDR1 SGHAT and CDR2 FQNNGV. The V gene lost 5 bases and the J gene lost 5 bases, with 19 bases spanning the gap. The CDR3: CASSPPEGLLDNEQFF. In DNA, the CDR3 is TGTGCCAGCAGCCCCCCGGAGGGGCTCTTAGACAATGAGCAGTTCTTC.

A few counts support this clonotype. The chain is built from TRBV15 and TRBJ1-5, with D hard to call. V was trimmed by 2 bases and J by 5 bases, leaving 4 bases between them. Germline V gene data show CDR1 as LNHNV and CDR2 as YYDKDF (reference sequence). This CDR3 has 12 residues. The chain's CDR3 is CATSRPDQPQHF. CDR3 nucleotides: TGTGCCACCAGCAGACCCGATCAGCCCCAGCATTTT.

J is TRBJ2-2 and V is TRBV14, with 9 nucleotides matching TRBD1. Looked up from germline, CDR1 is SGHDN and CDR2 is FVKESK. CDR3 size: 17 residues. V shed 4 bases and J 0 bases; nucleotides not matched to a gene: 6. CDR3 sequence reads: CASSPRTGVSNTGELFF. CDR3 nucleotides: TGTGCCAGCAGCCCCCGGACAGGGGTTTCGAACACCGGGGAGCTGTTTTTT.

The table lists this clonotype with a few counts. The chain uses TRBV10-3 and TRBJ1-6; D ambiguous. CDR1 ENHRY and CDR2 SYGVKD come from the germline V gene. The CDR3 extends over 15 amino acids. Between the trimmed V and J ends, which lost 0 bases and 6 bases, there was a span of 9 bases. This chain's CDR3 is CAISESEGRNSPLHF. The CDR3, as DNA: TGTGCCATCAGTGAGTCAGAGGGCCGTAATTCACCCCTCCACTTT.

The chain links TRBV5-1 to TRBJ1-1; possible D gene TRBD1, 6 bases. The CDR3 is made up of 17 amino acids. Germline V gene data show CDR1 as SGHRS and CDR2 as YFSETQ. Deletions cut 0 bases from V and 5 bases from J, with 20 bases between. For the CDR3, the DNA is TGCGCCAGCAGCTTGGCGCGTGGGGGGTCTCAGGGGACTGAAGCTTTCTTT. Translating gives CASSLARGGSQGTEAFF.

This chain connects TRBV12-3 or TRBV12-4 to TRBJ1-6; D perhaps matches TRBD1 (6 bases). V was shortened by 4 bases and J by 2 bases, with 9 bases between the two germline ends. The CDR3 consists of 15 residues. For the CDR3, the DNA is TGTGCCAGCAGTTCGGGGACAACCTATAATTCACCCCTCCACTTT. Protein: CASSSGTTYNSPLHF.

This clonotype was counted ten times or more. This rearrangement joins TRBV27 to TRBJ2-1; D is unresolved. CDR1 and CDR2 from the germline V gene are MNHEY and SMNVEV (reference sequence). V lost 5 bases to trimming and J lost 0 bases, with 14 bases between them. There are 16 residues in the CDR3. The CDR3, as DNA: TGTGCCAGCAGTAGGACCACTCCGAGCTCCTACAATGAGCAGTTCTTC. Its translation: CASSRTTPSSYNEQFF.

This clonotype showed up many times. This chain links TRBV30 with TRBJ1-2; no reliable D call. Deletions cut 2 bases from V and 8 bases from J, with 21 bases between. The CDR3 loop spans 15 amino acids. Germline V CDR1 and CDR2: GTSNPN, SVGIG (reference sequence). The CDR3 loop reads CAWSPGPVPHMGYTF. In DNA form, the CDR3 reads TGTGCCTGGAGTCCAGGTCCGGTCCCTCATATGGGCTACACCTTC.

This clonotype appeared many times. The chain links TRBV27 to TRBJ2-3; 9 nucleotides agree with TRBD2. This CDR3 spans 18 amino acids. CDR1 and CDR2 (germline): MNHEY, SMNVEV (reference sequence). V dropped 3 bases and J dropped 6; count of bases not matched to a gene: 16. Written as DNA, the CDR3 is TGTGCCAGCAGTTTTCTGGTGGCGGGAGGGCCTTTGCAGGATACGCAGTATTTT. Translated: CASSFLVAGGPLQDTQYF.

A few counts support this clonotype. The chain uses TRBV4-2 and TRBJ2-1, with TRBD2 identical over 14 bases. The CDR3 is 16 residues long. Germline loops: CDR1 LGHNA, CDR2 YNFKEQ. The J segment lost 7 bases and the V segment lost 8 bases, leaving 10 bases of the junction unmatched. The CDR3 bases are TGTGCCAGCGGTCGACTAGCGGGAGGGCCGGCTAATGAGCAGTTCTTC. Amino acid sequence: CASGRLAGGPANEQFF.

The V gene is TRBV29-1, the J gene TRBJ1-2, with D unclear. This CDR3 spans 11 amino acids. CDR1 and CDR2 (germline): SQVTM, ANQGSEA. Trimming removed 5 bases at V and 7 bases at J, with 11 bases between. CDR3 nucleotides: TGCAGCGTTTCGTCTCGAAGTGGCTACACCTTC. Its protein is CSVSSRSGYTF.

A word on this clonotype: A read error is possible here, since a much larger clone lies one base away. The chain is built from TRBV7-9 and TRBJ2-1, with 11 positions matching TRBD1. The assigned J gene may be wrong: the sequence end matches TRBJ2-7 better. This CDR3 has 15 amino acids. Germline V CDR1 and CDR2: SEHNR, FQNEAQ (reference sequence). The CDR3 region is CASRFGQGAYNEQYF. The CDR3, as DNA: TGTGCCAGCAGATTCGGACAGGGGGCATACAATGAGCAGTACTTC.

This clonotype was observed a handful of times. This may come from a read error, since a much larger clone is one base off. V usage is TRBV30 and J usage is TRBJ1-2, with a tentative D call TRBD1 (5 bases). Germline values: CDR1 GTSNPN, CDR2 SVGIG (reference sequence). CDR3 length: 11 residues. V was pared by 3 bases and J by 8 bases, with 10 bases between. CDR3 DNA sequence: TGTGCCTGGAGAAGGACAAGCGGCTACACCTTC. Its protein product is CAWRRTSGYTF.

This clonotype has at least ten counts. V usage is TRBV12-3 or TRBV12-4 and J usage is TRBJ1-1; D is undetermined. CDR3 size: 14 residues. Trimming removed 4 bases at V and 0 bases at J, with 9 bases between. The CDR3 DNA follows: TGTGCCAGCAGTTCCCACGAGTTGAACACTGAAGCTTTCTTT. It yields the protein CASSSHELNTEAFF.

In nucleotides, the CDR3 is TGTGCCTGGAGTGTACGGGCAGGGGGTTGGGATGGCTACACCTTC. Protein product: CAWSVRAGGWDGYTF. V gene TRBV30 combines with J gene TRBJ1-2; 7 bases align to TRBD1. J was trimmed by 6 bases and V by 0 bases; bases with no gene match: 10. This CDR3 is 15 amino acids long. The germline CDR1 and CDR2 sequences are GTSNPN and SVGIG (reference sequence).

In the case of this clonotype: It may be a read error: a sequence one base away is much more abundant. This chain uses TRBV7-8 with TRBJ2-2; D is possibly TRBD2 (5 bases). The V gene's germline CDR1 is SGHVS and CDR2 FQNEAQ. The ends were cut back, 1 base at V and 4 bases at J, with 10 bases in the middle. This CDR3 is built from 15 residues. The CDR3 loop reads CASSLGPAATGELFF. The CDR3 nucleotides read TGTGCCAGCAGCTTAGGGCCAGCGGCCACCGGGGAGCTGTTTTTT.

This chain links TRBV5-1 with TRBJ2-5; a weak D match, TRBD1 (6 bases). Germline CDR1 is SGHRS and CDR2 is YFSETQ. The CDR3 is 15 residues long. Trimming removed 0 bases at V and 5 bases at J, with 14 bases between. CDR3 in amino acids: CASSLAVGAKETQYF. The CDR3 DNA follows: TGCGCCAGCAGCTTGGCCGTGGGGGCGAAGGAGACCCAGTACTTC.

This clonotype was counted ten times or more. The chain combines TRBV7-9 with TRBJ2-7, with D perhaps TRBD2 (6 bases). Germline values: CDR1 SEHNR, CDR2 FQNEAQ (reference sequence). The CDR3 has 15 amino acids. V lost 1 base, J lost 1 base, and 11 bases lay in between. The DNA for the CDR3 is TGTGCCAGCAGCTTAGAAGATAGCGGATCCTACGAGCAGTACTTC. This codes for CASSLEDSGSYEQYF.

This clonotype was observed at least ten times. The chain is built from TRBV27 and TRBJ2-1; D might be TRBD2 (5 bases). V was pared by 5 bases and J by 0 bases, with 14 bases between. Germline V gene sequence: CDR1 MNHEY, CDR2 SMNVEV (reference sequence). This CDR3 region has 16 residues. CDR3 bases: TGTGCCAGCAGTCCACTACTAGGGAGCTCCTACAATGAGCAGTTCTTC. Amino acid sequence: CASSPLLGSSYNEQFF.

The chain recombines TRBV5-5 with TRBJ1-4; weak D call: TRBD1 (6 bases). The germline V and J ends were trimmed by 4 bases and 7 bases, with 14 bases remaining between them. Germline V gene sequence: CDR1 SGHKS, CDR2 YYEKEE (reference sequence). There are 14 residues in the CDR3. CDR3 residues: CASSPDRIPEKLFF. The CDR3 DNA is TGTGCCAGCAGCCCCGACAGGATACCTGAAAAACTGTTTTTT.

This clonotype was seen repeatedly, ten times or more. V is TRBV2 and J is TRBJ2-5, with a tentative D call TRBD2 (6 bases). Germline loops: CDR1 SNHLY, CDR2 FYNNEI. This CDR3 has 16 residues. Trimming pared 8 bases from V and 5 bases from J, leaving 24 bases between. CDR3 in amino acids: CASSQTRDSLIETQYF. Written as DNA, the CDR3 is TGTGCCAGCTCCCAAACTCGGGACTCCCTTATCGAGACCCAGTACTTC.